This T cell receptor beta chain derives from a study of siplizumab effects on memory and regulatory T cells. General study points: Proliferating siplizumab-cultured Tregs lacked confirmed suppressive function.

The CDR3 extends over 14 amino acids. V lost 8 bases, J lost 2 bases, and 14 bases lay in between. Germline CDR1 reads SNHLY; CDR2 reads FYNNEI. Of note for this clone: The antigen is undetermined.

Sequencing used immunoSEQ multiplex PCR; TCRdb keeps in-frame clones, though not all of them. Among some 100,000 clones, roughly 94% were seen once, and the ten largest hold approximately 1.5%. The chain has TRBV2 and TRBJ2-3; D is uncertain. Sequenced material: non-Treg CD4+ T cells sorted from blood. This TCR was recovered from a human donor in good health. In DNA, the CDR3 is TGTGCCAGCTTGAAGGGCGGTACCACAGATACGCAGTATTTT. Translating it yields CASLKGGTTDTQYF.